These T cell receptor beta chains were read from a single sample in a study of blood T cells in healthy people across ages. TCRdb used MiXCR to reprocess the 5' RACE reads, holding one entry per CDR3 protein. Among approximately 810,000 distinct CDR3 sequences listed, 35% to 40% were seen once. The sample consisted of blood. All receptors derive from a man aged 18-30 years in good health. Each CDR3 is given without its conserved first and last residue.

j_gene | v_gene | CDR3aa
TRBJ1-1 | TRBV9 | ASSVNGAEAF
TRBJ1-4 | TRBV28 | ASSWPATKEKLF
TRBJ1-1 | TRBV7-9 | ASSLEGPANTEAF
TRBJ2-1 | TRBV12-3/TRBV12-4 | ALGRSYNEQF
TRBJ1-2 | TRBV29-1 | SVPTPIYGYT
TRBJ2-3 | TRBV6-5 | ASTSGTTSTDTQY
TRBJ2-1 | TRBV3-1 | ASGGYREQF
TRBJ2-3 | TRBV15 | ATSRDRVGLSTDTQY
TRBJ2-1 | TRBV20-1 | SARTGSRNEQF
- | TRBV12-3/TRBV12-4 | ATKRGGYNEQY
TRBJ1-2 | TRBV7-3 | ASTLDPTRGYT
TRBJ2-7 | TRBV7-9 | ASSLDRAHEQN
TRBJ1-1 | TRBV24-1 | ATSDPKTGNTEAF
TRBJ1-5 | TRBV3-1 | ASSQVGNQPQH
TRBJ1-1 | TRBV10-3 | AISPTGDEGTEAF
TRBJ2-3 | TRBV7-2 | ASSPSGGGRSTDTQY
TRBJ1-2 | TRBV7-2 | ASSLAQNYGYT
TRBJ2-7 | TRBV5-5 | ASSLYDRGLHEQY
TRBJ1-1 | TRBV12-3/TRBV12-4 | ASRIDRVGTEAF
TRBJ1-6 | TRBV20-1 | SARDSSNSPLH
- | TRBV30 | AWGLAVEQY
TRBJ2-5 | TRBV2 | ASHQQVQETQY
TRBJ2-7 | TRBV5-1 | ASSLEAITGYEQY
TRBJ2-7 | TRBV4-2 | ASSPRDSETYEQY
TRBJ2-5 | TRBV2 | ASSELLQETQY
TRBJ1-2 | TRBV7-2 | ASSLVAGGTGHYGYT
TRBJ1-3 | TRBV2 | ASRMDGGPGNTIY
TRBJ2-5 | TRBV4-1 | ASSQAGTSNQETQY
TRBJ2-6 | TRBV3-1 | ASSPGLYSGANVLT
TRBJ2-1 | TRBV4-3 | ASSHVGGLAANEQF
TRBJ2-5 | TRBV6-5 | ASSYSYRQETQY
TRBJ1-6 | TRBV2 | ASGLTALLNSPLH
TRBJ2-1 | TRBV20-1 | SASGRGSGEYNEQF
TRBJ1-2 | TRBV6-5 | ASSYSDRYGYT
TRBJ2-7 | TRBV3-1 | ASSHNPAATYEQY
TRBJ1-5 | TRBV20-1 | SARGTGMFEPQH
TRBJ2-7 | TRBV10-3 | AISEIGQNDPYEQY
TRBJ1-5 | TRBV27 | ASSLSTGVGRPQH
TRBJ1-1 | TRBV9 | ASSASGTGEAF
TRBJ2-3 | TRBV12-3/TRBV12-4 | ASSFELGDTQY
TRBJ1-2 | TRBV25-1 | ASSPYQGAGYGYT
TRBJ2-7 | TRBV5-8 | ASSLEAAGGNPSYEQY